Listed below are T cell receptor beta chains from one sample, sequenced in a study of T cell changes during pregnancy in multiple sclerosis. Only in-frame clones appear in the TCRdb table, and some are missing; sequencing was by immunoSEQ multiplex PCR. The sample has 45,000 to 60,000 clones; roughly nine tenths are singletons. The sequencing used CD8+ T cells from peripheral blood mononuclear cells, collected before pregnancy. Source of these receptors: a female donor with multiple sclerosis, enrolled in a pregnancy study. CDR3s include the opening cysteine and the closing phenylalanine or tryptophan. Each record gives: D gene, J gene, CDR3 length, V gene, clone size, CDR3 protein, CDR3 DNA. The D gene is left open where the match is weak. Only part of the rows carry a size: once, few, many, or a class if the clone is expanded.

. | TRBJ2-7 | 15 | TRBV11-2 | . | CASSLDRGQPYEQYF | TGTGCCAGCAGCTTAGATCGCGGACAGCCCTACGAGCAGTACTTC
TRBD2 | TRBJ2-5 | 15 | TRBV7-9 | . | CASSLGLAGEETQYF | TGTGCCAGCAGCTTGGGGCTAGCGGGGGAAGAGACCCAGTACTTC
. | TRBJ1-1 | 17 | TRBV19 | . | CASSISAAAALNTEAFF | TGTGCCAGTAGTATAAGCGCGGCGGCTGCTTTGAACACTGAAGCTTTCTTT
TRBD1 | TRBJ1-2 | 15 | TRBV11-1 | . | CASSRWTGDLYGYTF | TGTGCCAGCAGCCGGTGGACAGGGGACCTGTATGGCTACACCTTC
. | TRBJ1-1 | 14 | TRBV7-2 | . | CASSLASGNTEAFF | TGTGCCAGCAGCTTAGCGTCGGGGAACACTGAAGCTTTCTTT
TRBD2 | TRBJ2-3 | 16 | TRBV9 | . | CASSEGPAGGRDTQYF | TGTGCCAGCAGCGAGGGACCAGCGGGGGGCCGCGATACGCAGTATTTT
TRBD2 | TRBJ2-1 | 15 | TRBV9 | . | CASSVLAGGPNEQFF | TGTGCCAGCAGCGTCCTCGCGGGGGGCCCTAATGAGCAGTTCTTC
TRBD2 | TRBJ2-7 | 15 | TRBV9 | . | CASSVNGGMTYEQYF | TGTGCCAGCAGCGTAAACGGGGGGATGACCTACGAGCAGTACTTC
. | TRBJ2-7 | 15 | TRBV29-1 | . | CSVEDSGQLAYEQYF | TGCAGCGTTGAAGATTCAGGACAGCTAGCCTACGAGCAGTACTTC
. | TRBJ2-5 | 15 | TRBV6-5 | . | CASSYTAGDAETQYF | TGTGCCAGCAGTTACACGGCAGGGGATGCGGAGACCCAGTACTTC
. | TRBJ1-3 | 16 | TRBV10-3 | . | CAISEPAESSGNTIYF | TGTGCCATCAGTGAGCCCGCGGAGAGCTCTGGAAACACCATATATTTT
. | TRBJ2-2 | 15 | TRBV7-9 | . | CASSFWAENTGELFF | TGTGCCAGCAGCTTTTGGGCAGAAAACACCGGGGAGCTGTTTTTT
TRBD1 | TRBJ2-1 | 16 | TRBV7-2 | . | CASSITGTGQYNEQFF | TGTGCCAGCAGCATAACCGGGACAGGGCAATACAATGAGCAGTTCTTC
. | TRBJ2-7 | 15 | TRBV7-9 | . | CASSFSPSPTYEQYF | TGTGCCAGCAGCTTTAGCCCTTCCCCAACCTACGAGCAGTACTTC
TRBD2 | TRBJ2-1 | 15 | TRBV7-9 | . | CASRPVAGGNNEQFF | TGTGCCAGCAGACCCGTAGCGGGGGGAAACAATGAGCAGTTCTTC
. | TRBJ2-7 | 13 | TRBV11-1 | . | CASSEGRAYEQYF | TGTGCCAGCAGCGAGGGAAGGGCCTACGAGCAGTACTTC
. | TRBJ2-7 | 14 | TRBV9 | . | CASSVVGEAYEQYF | TGTGCCAGCAGCGTAGTAGGGGAGGCCTACGAGCAGTACTTC
. | TRBJ2-5 | 15 | TRBV27 | . | CASSLEGVYQETQYF | TGTGCCAGCAGTTTAGAGGGGGTCTACCAAGAGACCCAGTACTTC
. | TRBJ2-2 | 12 | TRBV6-5 | . | CAVTPGTGELFF | TGTGCCGTTACGCCGGGGACCGGGGAGCTGTTTTTT
. | TRBJ1-2 | 11 | TRBV20-1 | . | CSVYGGPGWAF | TGCAGTGTCTATGGGGGCCCCGGGTGGGCCTTC
. | TRBJ2-7 | 14 | TRBV9 | . | CASSPSRREDEQYF | TGTGCCAGCAGCCCTAGTCGGCGAGAAGACGAGCAGTACTTC
. | TRBJ1-1 | 17 | TRBV7-9 | . | CASSERDVWALNTEAFF | TGTGCCAGCAGCGAACGCGACGTTTGGGCGCTGAACACTGAAGCTTTCTTT
. | TRBJ2-7 | 12 | TRBV4-2 | . | CASSQTGLQQYF | TGTGCCAGCAGCCAAACAGGGTTACAGCAGTACTTC
TRBD2 | TRBJ2-1 | 15 | TRBV4-1 | . | CASSPGTSGGNEQFF | TGCGCCAGCAGCCCCGGGACTAGCGGGGGGAATGAGCAGTTCTTC
. | TRBJ1-1 | 15 | TRBV6-4 | . | CASSDSIAGATEAFF | TGTGCCAGCAGTGACTCGATCGCGGGGGCCACTGAAGCTTTCTTT
. | TRBJ2-7 | 18 | TRBV4-1 | once | CASSQGPQQGEGSYEQYF | TGCGCCAGCAGCCAAGGGCCCCAACAGGGAGAAGGATCCTACGAGCAGTACTTC